This record concerns one T cell receptor (beta chain) sequence. This sample is drawn from a study of blood T cell repertoires in COVID-19. Study at large: There were acute and convalescent COVID-19 samples, and they came from the United States, Italy and Spain. Nucleic acid was either cDNA or gDNA, and it came from T cells, B-cell-depleted T cells, or PBMCs.

Original methodology: Nucleated cell counts were estimated from reference gene primer amplification. Some clones are missing from TCRdb's copy, which holds only in-frame ones; the method was immunoSEQ multiplex PCR. That table is the source of V, J and clone size, and D and trimming were worked out from the DNA. The sample shows more than 90,000 clones, about 85% of them seen only once. CDR3 size: 13 residues. Germline loops: CDR1 MNHEY, CDR2 SVGAGI. The V end was cut by 3 bases, the J end by 0 bases, with 3 bases between. This chain connects TRBV6-5 to TRBJ1-5; D gene unclear. The TCR sequence derives from a man at least 80 years old with acute or convalescent COVID-19. Sequenced sample: peripheral blood. CDR3 residues: CASSYLSNQPQHF. The CDR3 nucleotides read TGTGCCAGCAGTTATCTTAGCAATCAGCCCCAGCATTTT.